The 23 T cell receptor beta chains below come from one sample, sequenced in a study of technical replicates of blood from a few donors. TCRdb keeps only in-frame clones here, not all; method: immunoSEQ multiplex PCR. The sample carries tens of thousands of clones, roughly 93% recorded once. The specimen was T cells isolated from PBMCs. These receptors all come from a human donor in good health.

CDR3 sequence reads: CASSMADISYEQYF. Here the CDR3 DNA reads TGTGCCAGTAGTATGGCGGACATCAGCTACGAGCAGTACTTC. The chain has TRBV19 and TRBJ2-7, with a tentative D call TRBD1 (5 bases). The CDR3 is 14 amino acids. The germline V and J ends were trimmed by 3 bases and 3 bases, with 12 bases remaining between them. The germline CDR1 and CDR2 sequences are LNHDA and SQIVND (reference sequence).

V is TRBV6-1 and J is TRBJ1-2; no clear D. The germline V gene encodes CDR1 MNHNS and CDR2 SASEGT. V was pared by 0 bases and J by 7 bases, with 18 bases between. The CDR3 contains 16 residues. The DNA for the CDR3 is TGTGCCAGCAGTGAAGCTGAACAGCTGACCCTTTTTGGCTACACCTTC. Protein product: CASSEAEQLTLFGYTF.

The chain recombines TRBV4-1 with TRBJ2-1, with D uncertain. Germline V gives CDR1 MGHRA, CDR2 YSYEKL. The CDR3 has 14 amino acids. V lost 0 bases and J lost 8, with 11 bases in between. This CDR3 reads CASSQDGRVHEQFF. The CDR3, as DNA: TGCGCCAGCAGCCAAGATGGGCGAGTACATGAGCAGTTCTTC.

The chain couples TRBV15 to TRBJ2-5, with 8 bases identical to TRBD2. Germline V gene data show CDR1 as LNHNV and CDR2 as YYDKDF (reference sequence). J was trimmed by 1 base and V by 1 base; bases with no gene match: 8. The CDR3 has 17 amino acids. The CDR3 spells CATSRAGGPRSQETQYF. Here the CDR3 DNA reads TGTGCCACCAGCAGAGCGGGAGGGCCCCGCAGCCAAGAGACCCAGTACTTC.

Only one count was recorded for this clone. The CDR3 bases are TGTGCCAGCAGCAAATTCATGGGCTACACCTTC. Residues: CASSKFMGYTF. The chain carries TRBV21-1 and TRBJ1-2; no DNA check was done on the table's D call, TRBD1. TRBV21-1 is a known pseudogene. This CDR3 contains 11 residues.

The chain combines TRBV7-6 with TRBJ2-7, with TRBD2 as a possible D gene (6 bases). V was pared by 3 bases and J by 0 bases, with 15 bases between. Germline CDR1 reads SGHVS; CDR2 reads FNYEAQ. The CDR3 contains 16 residues. CDR3 bases: TGTGCCAGCAGCTTCAAACTAGCTCAGAGCTCCTACGAGCAGTACTTC. Amino acids: CASSFKLAQSSYEQYF.

The V gene is TRBV19, the J gene TRBJ1-2, with D tentatively TRBD1 (5 bases). This CDR3 spans 13 amino acids. The V and J ends lost 3 bases and 2 bases respectively, with 7 bases between them. The germline V gene has CDR1 LNHDA and CDR2 SQIVND (reference sequence). The CDR3 region has the DNA TGTGCCAGTAGTATCCGACAGAACTATGGCTACACCTTC. Translating gives CASSIRQNYGYTF.

The sample holds one count of this clone. J is TRBJ2-3 and V is TRBV2; a weak D match, TRBD2 (6 bases). The CDR3 totals 14 residues. The germline gives CDR1 SNHLY, CDR2 FYNNEI. Trimming removed 7 bases from V and 1 base from J, with 12 bases in between. CDR3 nucleotide sequence: TGTGCCAGCACTAATAGCGGTCGCACAGATACGCAGTATTTT. Translated, it gives CASTNSGRTDTQYF.

V usage is TRBV6-1 and J usage is TRBJ2-4; 9 bases fit TRBD1. J was trimmed by 7 bases and V by 2 bases; bases with no gene match: 12. This CDR3 spans 17 amino acids. Germline V gives CDR1 MNHNS, CDR2 SASEGT. This chain's CDR3 is CASSEPWTGASLNIQYF. The CDR3 nucleotides are TGTGCCAGCAGTGAACCTTGGACAGGGGCCTCATTGAACATTCAGTACTTC.

The V and J genes are TRBV6-5 and TRBJ1-1, with 7 positions matching TRBD1. Germline V gives CDR1 MNHEY, CDR2 SVGAGI. J gave up 6 bases and V 2 bases, and 3 bases lay outside the gene matches. CDR3 length: 13 amino acids. This chain's CDR3 is CASSYRQGAEAFF. The CDR3 DNA reads as TGTGCCAGCAGTTACAGACAGGGCGCTGAAGCTTTCTTT.

The chain couples TRBV11-3 to TRBJ2-7; weak D call: TRBD2 (5 bases). Germline V CDR1 and CDR2: SGHNT, YENEEA. The germline V and J ends were trimmed by 1 base and 0 bases, with 13 bases remaining between them. CDR3 length: 16 amino acids. The CDR3 sequence is CASSLGGAESSYEQYF. The CDR3 DNA follows: TGTGCCAGCAGCTTAGGCGGAGCGGAGAGCTCCTACGAGCAGTACTTC.

This chain connects TRBV4-1 to TRBJ2-3, with TRBD2 identical over 13 bases. V lost 0 bases to trimming and J lost 9 bases; unmatched junction nucleotides: 6. Germline V gene sequence: CDR1 MGHRA, CDR2 YSYEKL. The CDR3 totals 16 residues. The CDR3 is CASSQESGLAGETQYF. The CDR3 bases are TGCGCCAGCAGCCAAGAGAGCGGACTAGCGGGGGAGACGCAGTATTTT.

This clone has only a few counts. The chain employs TRBV27 and TRBJ1-5; 8 bases align to TRBD1. This CDR3 spans 13 amino acids. CDR1 and CDR2 (germline): MNHEY, SMNVEV (reference sequence). Trimming at V came to 5 bases and at J to 9 bases, leaving 6 bases not matched to a gene. CDR3 DNA: TGTGCCAGCAGTCTGGACAGGGTCCGGCCCCAGCATTTT. Translation gives CASSLDRVRPQHF.

The V and J genes are TRBV19 and TRBJ1-1; a weak D match, TRBD1 (5 bases). Germline V lookup: CDR1 LNHDA, CDR2 SQIVND (reference sequence). The CDR3 covers 13 residues. Between the trimmed V and J ends, which lost 3 bases and 4 bases, there was a span of 9 bases. The CDR3: CASSMGGGTEAFF. The CDR3, as DNA: TGTGCCAGTAGTATGGGGGGAGGCACTGAAGCTTTCTTT.

The V and J genes are TRBV14 and TRBJ2-7; 7 bases are shared with TRBD2. CDR3 length: 13 residues. Germline-derived CDR1 and CDR2 are SGHDN and FVKESK. J gave up 6 bases and V 5 bases, and 7 bases lay outside the gene matches. The CDR3 DNA reads as TGTGCCAGCAGCTATGGGGGAGGGCGCGAGCAGTACTTC. Protein: CASSYGGGREQYF. The full variable domain, with the rest looked up from reference TRBV14 and TRBJ2-7, is EAGVTQFPSHSVIEKGQTVTLRCDPISGHDNLYWYRRVMGKEIKFLLHFVKESKQDESGMPNNRFLAERTGGTYSTLKVQPAELEDSGVYFCASSYGGGREQYFGPGTRLTVT.

V gene TRBV14 combines with J gene TRBJ1-2; 8 bases align to TRBD1. The germline gives CDR1 SGHDN, CDR2 FVKESK. The CDR3 loop spans 16 amino acids. Germline trimming cut 4 bases from V and 3 bases from J; bases unmatched to any gene: 10. CDR3 residues: CASSPTTGGNYYGYTF. CDR3 DNA: TGTGCCAGCAGCCCCACTACAGGGGGAAATTACTATGGCTACACCTTC.

This clone was seen a single time. The chain carries TRBV6-5 and TRBJ2-7; TRBD2 matches 8 bases. The germline V gene encodes CDR1 MNHEY and CDR2 SVGAGI. The CDR3 consists of 14 residues. Trimming removed 5 bases from V and 5 bases from J; junction bases left unmatched: 8. The CDR3 loop reads CASSPSGGPHEQYF. The CDR3 nucleotides are TGTGCCAGCAGTCCTTCGGGAGGGCCACACGAGCAGTACTTC.

The V call is TRBV9, the J call TRBJ1-4; a weak D match, TRBD1 (6 bases). V lost 2 bases, J lost 4 bases, and 9 bases lay in between. CDR3 length: 14 amino acids. From germline, CDR1 is SGDLS and CDR2 YYNGEE. CDR3 coding DNA: TGTGCCAGCAGCGTCGAAGGGGGTAATGAAAAACTGTTTTTT. Its translation: CASSVEGGNEKLFF.

V usage is TRBV7-8 and J usage is TRBJ1-2; D is uncertain. The V end was cut by 1 base, the J end by 0 bases, with 12 bases between. Germline V lookup: CDR1 SGHVS, CDR2 FQNEAQ. This CDR3 contains 16 residues. CDR3 coding DNA: TGTGCCAGCAGCTTAGGAAGTGCGGGTGCTAACTATGGCTACACCTTC. It specifies CASSLGSAGANYGYTF.

The chain combines TRBV19 with TRBJ1-5; TRBD1 might be the D (6 bases). Between the trimmed V and J ends, which lost 5 bases and 3 bases, there was a span of 14 bases. The germline CDR1 and CDR2 sequences are LNHDA and SQIVND (reference sequence). The CDR3 loop spans 15 amino acids. This CDR3 reads CASSWTVSPNQPQHF. CDR3 DNA: TGTGCCAGTAGTTGGACAGTGAGTCCCAATCAGCCCCAGCATTTT.

The chain recombines TRBV4-1 with TRBJ2-5; a possible D gene is TRBD1 (5 bases). The CDR3 spans 14 residues. V was clipped by 1 base and J by 5 bases, with 11 bases between them. Germline V lookup: CDR1 MGHRA, CDR2 YSYEKL. CDR3 sequence reads: CASSQGKGMETQYF. The CDR3 bases are TGCGCCAGCAGCCAAGGGAAGGGGATGGAGACCCAGTACTTC.

This chain joins TRBV30 and TRBJ1-1, with 8 bases lining up with TRBD1. Germline CDR1 GTSNPN, CDR2 SVGIG (reference sequence). This CDR3 contains 16 residues. V gave up 1 base and J gave up 7 bases; unmatched junction bases: 14. CDR3 nucleotides: TGTGCCTGGAGTGCCCTCGACAGGGGCGGGGGTGTTGAAGCTTTCTTT. Encoded protein: CAWSALDRGGGVEAFF.

The genes are TRBV19 and TRBJ1-4, with D unclear. The germline V gene encodes CDR1 LNHDA and CDR2 SQIVND (reference sequence). CDR3 length equals 16 residues. The V end was cut by 0 bases, the J end by 3 bases, with 11 bases between. This CDR3 reads CASSIEAAVPNEKLFF. Written as DNA, the CDR3 is TGTGCCAGTAGTATAGAGGCGGCAGTCCCTAATGAAAAACTGTTTTTT.